The rows below give T cell receptor beta chains drawn from one sample of a study of T cell repertoires in ileal Crohn's disease. Profiling relied on immunoSEQ multiplex PCR, and the TCRdb table lists in-frame clones only, not all of them. The top ten clones hold under 5.5% of a sample with approximately 15,000 clones, 75% to 85% of them seen once. The sequenced sample was ileal tissue. The receptors stem from an adult with Crohn's disease. Each CDR3 is given with its conserved first and last residue. A D gene is named only where the DNA matches it firmly. Rows give clone size only sometimes, using once, few, many, or a class for an expanded clone.

D gene	V gene	J gene	clone size	CDR3 DNA	CDR3 protein
TRBD2	TRBV2	TRBJ2-1	NA	TGTGCCAGCAGTGAACTGGCGGGAGGGCCCTACAATGAGCAGTTCTTC	CASSELAGGPYNEQFF
NA	TRBV9	TRBJ2-7	NA	TGTGCCAGCAGCGAACGACAGAACTCCTACGAGCAGTACTTC	CASSERQNSYEQYF
NA	TRBV13	TRBJ2-5	NA	TGTGCCAGCAGCTTAGAGAGTGAGACCCAGTACTTC	CASSLESETQYF
TRBD1	TRBV7-9	TRBJ1-5	NA	TGTGCCAGCAGTCAGACAGGGTCCTCGCATAGCAATCAGCCCCAGCATTTT	CASSQTGSSHSNQPQHF
TRBD1	TRBV28	TRBJ2-1	NA	TGTGCCAGCAGTTTATATGGGGGACAGGGATACAATGAGCAGTTCTTC	CASSLYGGQGYNEQFF
TRBD1	TRBV7-3	TRBJ1-6	NA	TGTGCCAGCGGACAGGGAAATAATTCACCCCTCCACTTT	CASGQGNNSPLHF
TRBD1	TRBV18	TRBJ2-6	NA	TGTGCCAGCTCACCAACGACAGGGGGTTTCTCTGGGGCCAACGTCCTGACTTTC	CASSPTTGGFSGANVLTF
TRBD2	TRBV9	TRBJ2-1	few	TGTGCCAGCAGCTCAGAGAGCGGGGGGGCCCACAATGAGCAGTTCTTC	CASSSESGGAHNEQFF
TRBD1	TRBV5-1	TRBJ2-7	few	TGCGCCAGCAGCGCCCGTCAGGGGGAGTCCTACGAGCAGTACTTC	CASSARQGESYEQYF
NA	TRBV6-6	TRBJ1-1	NA	TGTGCCAGCAGCTCCGGGACAGAAGCTTTCTTT	CASSSGTEAFF
NA	TRBV2	TRBJ2-5	NA	TGTGCCAGCGGGACCAGGGGGGTAGGGACCCAGTACTTC	CASGTRGVGTQYF
TRBD2	TRBV30	TRBJ2-7	NA	TGTGCCTGGAGCGGACTAGCGGGGGCCCTCTCCTACGAGCAGTACTTC	CAWSGLAGALSYEQYF
TRBD2	TRBV11-2	TRBJ2-2	NA	TGTGCCAGCAGCTCCTCCTGGACTAGCGGGTCCGGGGAGCTGTTTTTT	CASSSSWTSGSGELFF
TRBD1	TRBV9	TRBJ1-1	NA	TGTGCCAGCAACGCCCCGACAGGGGGTTACTTGGACACTGAAGCTTTCTTT	CASNAPTGGYLDTEAFF
NA	TRBV6-5	TRBJ2-7	NA	TGTGCCAGCAGTTACTCGTCAGGGTCCTCATCCGAGCAGTACTTC	CASSYSSGSSSEQYF
NA	TRBV16	TRBJ1-1	NA	TGTGCCAGCAGCCAATTCCCAGGGGTCACTGAAGCTTTCTTT	CASSQFPGVTEAFF
NA	TRBV7-2	TRBJ1-1	NA	TGTGCCAGCAGCCTCACAATGAACACTGAAGCTTTCTTT	CASSLTMNTEAFF
TRBD1	TRBV6-5	TRBJ1-1	NA	TGTGCCAGCAGCAAGGGACAGTTGAACACTGAAGCTTTCTTT	CASSKGQLNTEAFF
NA	TRBV7-2	TRBJ1-1	NA	TGTGCCAGCAGCTATACAGGGCGCACTGAAGCTTTCTTT	CASSYTGRTEAFF
NA	TRBV6-6	TRBJ1-3	NA	TGTGCCAGCAGTTACCCCCGAGGGTCCTCTGGAAACACCATATATTTT	CASSYPRGSSGNTIYF
NA	TRBV28	TRBJ1-2	NA	TGTGCCAGCAGTTTAAGTAACACGAACTATGGCTACACCTTC	CASSLSNTNYGYTF
TRBD1	TRBV29-1	TRBJ2-5	NA	TGCAGCGGGCGGACAGGGGGAGGGCAAGAGACCCAGTACTTC	CSGRTGGGQETQYF
NA	TRBV6-5	TRBJ2-7	NA	TGTGCCAGCAGGGCCTGGGGACTCTCCTCCTACGAGCAGTACTTC	CASRAWGLSSYEQYF
TRBD2	TRBV30	TRBJ2-1	NA	TGTGCTCTAAAGCGGGACTACAATGAGCAGTTCTTC	CALKRDYNEQFF
NA	TRBV19	TRBJ1-6	NA	TGTGCCAGTAGTATTGAGGTAAGTAAAGGTTCACCCCTCCACTTT	CASSIEVSKGSPLHF
NA	TRBV7-8	TRBJ2-7	NA	TGTGCCAGCAGCTTATACCAGGGCCCAAGTTACGAGCAGTACTTC	CASSLYQGPSYEQYF
NA	TRBV13	TRBJ2-5	NA	TGTGCCAGCAGCGCGCATACGGAGACCCAGTACTTC	CASSAHTETQYF
TRBD1	TRBV5-1	TRBJ1-1	NA	TGCGCCAGCAGCTTGAGACAGGGGAAAGGGGAAGCTTTCTTT	CASSLRQGKGEAFF
NA	TRBV19	TRBJ1-6	NA	TGTGCCAGTAGTATAGACACGGGGGACCCCGATTCACCCCTCCACTTT	CASSIDTGDPDSPLHF
TRBD1	TRBV7-9	TRBJ1-6	NA	TGTGCCAGCAGCTTAGGGCAGGGGGCAGATTCACCCCTCCACTTT	CASSLGQGADSPLHF